The 13 T cell receptor beta chains reported below all come from one sample, sequenced in a study of patients and donors after allogeneic stem cell transplantation. TCRdb re-analysed the RT-PCR reads in MiXCR, keeping a single row per CDR3 protein. The sample contains almost 20,000 distinct CDR3 sequences, around 5.3% of which appear only once. Sequenced material: blood, either unsorted or a sorted T cell fraction (not recorded which). These TCRs come from a human donor who was either an allogeneic HSCT recipient or a stem cell or donor lymphocyte infusion donor (not recorded which). It is not recorded whose cells these are; they may come from a transplant donor.

This clonotype came up many times. V usage is TRBV5-6 and J usage is TRBJ2-5; a possible D gene is TRBD1 (5 bases). The length of the CDR3 is 14 residues. V lost 4 bases and J 2 bases, leaving 12 bases between the germline ends. Germline V gives CDR1 SGHDT, CDR2 YYEEEE. DNA of the CDR3: TGTGCCAGCAGCATGCCCGACAGACAAGAGACCCAGTACTTC. Encoded protein: CASSMPDRQETQYF.

The sample holds many counts of this clonotype. The chain couples TRBV9 to TRBJ2-7; 7 nucleotides match TRBD2. Germline values: CDR1 SGDLS, CDR2 YYNGEE. The trim removed 4 bases at V and 4 bases at J, leaving 14 bases unmatched. This CDR3 contains 16 residues. In DNA, the CDR3 is TGTGCCAGCAGCTTTAGCCCCGGGACTACATCTTACGAGCAGTACTTC. It is translated as CASSFSPGTTSYEQYF.

The chain joins TRBV6-1 to TRBJ1-2; D might be TRBD1 (5 bases). The CDR3 spans 13 residues. Trimming stripped 10 bases from V and 0 bases from J, with 12 bases between. Germline values: CDR1 MNHNS, CDR2 SASEGT. The CDR3 DNA follows: TGTGCCACCTTGGGGGTAGCTAACTATGGCTACACCTTC. Amino acid sequence: CATLGVANYGYTF.

The rearrangement links TRBV5-4 to TRBJ1-6; weak D call: TRBD1 (5 bases). The CDR3 has 18 residues. The V end was cut by 4 bases, the J end by 7 bases, with 24 bases between. From germline, CDR1 is SGHNT and CDR2 YYREEE (reference sequence). CDR3 nucleotide sequence: TGTGCCAGCAGCACTGGCGGGTTACAGGCAGGGCGGAATTCACCCCTCCACTTT. Amino acid sequence: CASSTGGLQAGRNSPLHF.

CDR3 residues: CASSYRTGSTYEQYF. The CDR3 bases are TGTGCCAGCAGCTACCGGACAGGCTCAACCTACGAGCAGTACTTC. The gene calls are TRBV5-6 and TRBJ2-7; 7 bases fit TRBD1. Trimming at V came to 3 bases and at J to 2 bases, leaving 8 bases not matched to a gene. The CDR3 has 15 residues. The germline V gene has CDR1 SGHDT and CDR2 YYEEEE.

This clonotype was detected a few times. The gene calls are TRBV18 and TRBJ2-2; D uncertain. V was cut by 6 bases and J by 4 bases, with 12 bases left in between. This CDR3 contains 14 residues. Germline CDR1 KGHSH, CDR2 LQKENI. The CDR3 sequence is CASSPKGSTGELFF. The CDR3 DNA is TGTGCCAGCTCCCCAAAGGGTAGCACCGGGGAGCTGTTTTTT.

This clonotype was recorded many times. The chain couples TRBV2 to TRBJ2-7; maybe TRBD1 (7 bases). The V and J ends lost 7 bases and 6 bases respectively, with 13 bases between them. This CDR3 comprises 12 residues. Per germline, CDR1 SNHLY and CDR2 FYNNEI. CDR3 sequence reads: CASKRQGGEQYF. The CDR3 bases are TGTGCCAGCAAGAGGCAGGGGGGCGAGCAGTACTTC.

This clonotype occurred many times. This chain links TRBV14 with TRBJ1-1; possible D gene TRBD1, 5 bases. Germline values: CDR1 SGHDN, CDR2 FVKESK. V dropped 4 bases and J dropped 10 bases, with 16 bases sitting between them. This CDR3 comprises 13 residues. The CDR3 nucleotides are TGTGCCAGCAGCCGGGCACGGGGAGGGGTAGCTTTCTTT. It encodes CASSRARGGVAFF.

This clonotype showed up many times. The V and J genes are TRBV10-3 and TRBJ2-5; 9 bases match TRBD2. CDR1 is ENHRY, CDR2 SYGVKD, per germline. The CDR3 runs 14 residues. The V segment lost 4 bases and the J segment 3 bases; nucleotides outside the gene matches: 3. Here the CDR3 DNA reads TGTGCCATCAGTGGGGTAGCGGGGGAAGAGACCCAGTACTTC. Translating it yields CAISGVAGEETQYF.

This clonotype was recorded many times. This chain uses TRBV4-1 with TRBJ2-7, with TRBD1 matching 9 bases. Germline CDR1 and CDR2: MGHRA and YSYEKL. This CDR3 has 14 residues. The ends lost 3 bases at V and 7 bases at J; junction bases unmatched: 7. The CDR3: CASSQADRGYEQYF. As DNA, the CDR3 is TGCGCCAGCAGCCAGGCAGACAGGGGGTATGAGCAGTACTTC.

This clonotype has a count of ten or more. The rearrangement joins TRBV10-3 to TRBJ2-6; D might be TRBD1 (6 bases). V was clipped by 4 bases and J by 0 bases, with 16 bases between them. The CDR3 is made up of 18 amino acids. The germline V gene has CDR1 ENHRY and CDR2 SYGVKD. The DNA of the CDR3 is TGTGCCATCAGTGTTAGGACAGCAGAACTCTCTGGGGCCAACGTCCTGACTTTC. Translating it yields CAISVRTAELSGANVLTF.

The chain is built from TRBV19 and TRBJ2-5; unclear D gene. Germline CDR1 and CDR2: LNHDA and SQIVND (reference sequence). The CDR3 is made up of 14 amino acids. The V end lost 3 bases, the J end lost 2 bases, and 10 bases lay between the germline ends. CDR3 protein: CASSMVADQETQYF. The DNA for the CDR3 is TGTGCCAGTAGTATGGTGGCAGATCAAGAGACCCAGTACTTC.

This clonotype was picked up many times. J is TRBJ2-3 and V is TRBV6-2 or TRBV6-3, with D perhaps assigned TRBD1 or TRBD2 (5 bases each). CDR1 MNHEY and CDR2 SVGEGT come from the germline V gene. Trimming stripped 1 base from V and 2 bases from J, with 19 bases between. CDR3 length equals 18 residues. CDR3 sequence: CASSYFQERDAITDTQYF. CDR3 nucleotide sequence: TGTGCCAGCAGTTACTTCCAAGAAAGGGACGCGATCACAGATACGCAGTATTTT.